Below are 15 T cell receptor beta chains sequenced from a single sample in a study of blood T cell repertoires in COVID-19. Using immunoSEQ multiplex PCR, the repertoire was profiled, and TCRdb retains in-frame clones only, with some absent. The sample has about 260,000 clones, about 80% seen once. Sequenced input: PBMCs or T cells enriched from blood (not recorded which). Receptor source: a man aged 25-40 years with acute COVID-19.

This clone has just one count. The CDR3 sequence: CASRARTANQPQHF. CDR3 DNA: TGTGCCAGCAGGGCAAGGACAGCAAATCAGCCCCAGCATTTT. This chain joins TRBV2 and TRBJ1-5, with D perhaps TRBD1 (6 bases). CDR1 is SNHLY, CDR2 FYNNEI, per germline. The CDR3 loop spans 14 amino acids. V lost 6 bases, J lost 4 bases, and 13 bases lay in between.

The V and J genes are TRBV28 and TRBJ1-5; TRBD1 aligns across 7 bases. Germline lookup yields CDR1 MDHEN and CDR2 SYDVKM. CDR3 length: 14 amino acids. Trimming took 3 bases from V and 4 from J; bases not matched to a gene: 3. The CDR3 here is CASSLGQQNQPQHF. Here the CDR3 DNA reads TGTGCCAGCAGTTTGGGACAGCAAAATCAGCCCCAGCATTTT.

This chain connects TRBV9 to TRBJ2-1, with D hard to call. V was clipped by 3 bases and J by 9 bases, with 19 bases between them. Looked up from germline, CDR1 is SGDLS and CDR2 is YYNGEE. There are 15 residues in the CDR3. The CDR3: CASSALGPRVSEQFF. The CDR3 region has the DNA TGTGCCAGCAGCGCTTTGGGCCCGAGAGTTTCTGAGCAGTTCTTC.

This clone occurred once. V usage is TRBV14 and J usage is TRBJ1-3; D unresolved. V was pared by 0 bases and J by 1 base, with 16 bases between. The CDR3 is 18 amino acids. Germline V gene sequence: CDR1 SGHDN, CDR2 FVKESK. In DNA form, the CDR3 reads TGTGCCAGCAGCCAAGATTTCGCCGGGTTATTATCTGGAAACACCATATATTTT. Its protein product is CASSQDFAGLLSGNTIYF.

The rearrangement joins TRBV24-1 to TRBJ2-2; D possibly corresponds to TRBD1 (6 bases). The CDR3 is made up of 17 amino acids. V was clipped by 2 bases and J by 3 bases, with 15 bases between them. The germline gives CDR1 KGHDR, CDR2 SFDVKD. As DNA, the CDR3 is TGTGCCACCAGTGATTCCTCCCACAGGGCTCACACCGGGGAGCTGTTTTTT. Its translation is CATSDSSHRAHTGELFF.

This clone was picked up one time. This chain uses TRBV5-6 with TRBJ1-2, with TRBD1 matching 7 bases. After removal of 4 bases from V and 5 bases from J, the junction contained 8 bases not matched to a gene. Germline V lookup: CDR1 SGHDT, CDR2 YYEEEE. The CDR3 is 14 amino acids. The CDR3 here is CASSLGTDFYGYTF. The CDR3 DNA reads TGTGCCAGCAGCCTCGGGACAGACTTTTATGGCTACACCTTC.

Only a few counts were recorded for this clone. The chain uses TRBV3-1 (or the pseudogene TRBV3-2) and TRBJ1-1; D perhaps matches TRBD1 (5 bases). This CDR3 has 16 amino acids. V was trimmed by 6 bases and J by 3 bases, leaving 20 bases between them. Germline values: CDR1 LGHDT, CDR2 YNNKEL (reference sequence). CDR3 region: CASSRRARGEYTEAFF. CDR3 sequence (DNA): TGTGCCAGCAGTCGCCGGGCCCGGGGGGAGTACACTGAAGCTTTCTTT.

This chain joins TRBV9 and TRBJ2-6, with D hard to call. This CDR3 spans 14 amino acids. V was shortened by 6 bases and J by 2 bases, with 9 bases between the two germline ends. Germline V lookup: CDR1 SGDLS, CDR2 YYNGEE. The CDR3 nucleotides are TGTGCCAGCAAATCCCGGGCTGGGGCCAACGTCCTGACTTTC. Its translation is CASKSRAGANVLTF. The whole variable domain, remainder taken from reference TRBV9 and TRBJ2-6, is DSGVTQTPKHLITATGQRVTLRCSPRSGDLSVYWYQQSLDQGLQFLIQYYNGEERAKGNILERFSAQQFPDLHSELNLSSLELGDSALYFCASKSRAGANVLTFGAGSRLTVL.

The chain employs TRBV6-1 and TRBJ1-2; D gene uncertain. This CDR3 spans 14 amino acids. CDR1 and CDR2 (germline): MNHNS, SASEGT. Trimming took off 0 bases at V and 4 bases at J, with 9 bases between the two ends. As DNA, the CDR3 is TGTGCCAGCAGTGAAGCCCGGGGAATCTATGGCTACACCTTC. Protein product: CASSEARGIYGYTF.

This clone was seen a single time. The chain joins TRBV6-5 to TRBJ2-5; 10 nucleotides align to TRBD1. The CDR3 has 14 residues. V was pared by 7 bases and J by 3 bases, with 5 bases of the junction left unmatched. Germline V gene data show CDR1 as MNHEY and CDR2 as SVGAGI. CDR3 coding DNA: TGTGCCAGCACCAAAGGACAGGGGGAAGAGACCCAGTACTTC. Translating it yields CASTKGQGEETQYF.

The chain couples TRBV7-9 to TRBJ1-1; 7 nucleotides agree with TRBD1. Germline V gene data show CDR1 as SEHNR and CDR2 as FQNEAQ (reference sequence). CDR3 length: 14 amino acids. Trimming cost V 5 bases and J 1 base; bases outside gene matches: 4. The CDR3 here is CASSAGQENTEAFF. CDR3 DNA: TGTGCCAGCAGCGCCGGACAGGAGAACACTGAAGCTTTCTTT.

This clone occurred a few times. The germline gene is not matched at one end of the junction; a read error may be the cause. V gene TRBV5-1 combines with J gene TRBJ2-1; 9 bases map to TRBD2. Germline V lookup: CDR1 SGHRS, CDR2 YFSETQ. This CDR3 is built from 16 residues. The CDR3 DNA sequence: TGTGCCAGCAGCCAGGGAGGCGGGAGGGCCGATGATGAGCAGTTCTTC. This sequence encodes CASSQGGGRADDEQFF.

The V gene is TRBV7-2, the J gene TRBJ1-5; 8 positions match TRBD1. Germline trimming cut 4 bases from V and 2 bases from J; bases unmatched to any gene: 4. The CDR3 runs 15 residues. The germline V gene has CDR1 SGHTA and CDR2 FQGNSA. The CDR3 DNA reads TGTGCCAGCAGCTGGGGGACAGGAGGCAATCAGCCCCAGCATTTT. This translates into CASSWGTGGNQPQHF.

V and J are TRBV3-1 (or the pseudogene TRBV3-2) and TRBJ2-1, with D possibly matching TRBD2 (5 bases). V lost 4 bases, J lost 10 bases, and 20 bases lay in between. The CDR3 totals 15 residues. Germline values: CDR1 LGHDT, CDR2 YNNKEL (reference sequence). In nucleotides, the CDR3 is TGTGCCAGCAGCCGACGCGGGCAACAAATTGGGGAGCAGTTCTTC. Residues: CASSRRGQQIGEQFF.

The table lists this clone with a few counts. This sequence joins TRBV3-1 (or the pseudogene TRBV3-2) and TRBJ2-2; D gene ambiguous. V lost 4 bases and J 6 bases, leaving 12 bases between the germline ends. This CDR3 spans 14 amino acids. Germline-derived CDR1 and CDR2 are LGHDT and YNNKEL (reference sequence). The CDR3 sequence: CASSLSVLPGELFF. The CDR3 DNA is TGTGCCAGCAGCCTGAGCGTTCTCCCCGGGGAGCTGTTTTTT.